This TCR beta chain was obtained from a study of blood T cell repertoires in COVID-19. CDR3 length: 14 residues. V lost 4 bases and J lost 2, with 7 bases in between. Germline V gives CDR1 SGHRS, CDR2 YFSETQ. Source study methods: Reference gene primers were amplified, and this amplification served to estimate nucleated cell counts. Repertoires were generated with immunoSEQ multiplex PCR, while TCRdb's copy carries only in-frame clones and drops some. V, J and clone size reflect that table, while D and trimming were determined from the DNA. This sample yields roughly 500,000 clones, of which roughly 89% are seen a single time; roughly 1% belongs to the top ten. Patients of the Seattle cohort, enrolled during active infection, were followed longitudinally.

The chain has TRBV5-1 and TRBJ2-6; D possibly corresponds to TRBD1 (6 bases). This clonotype was sampled from a man aged 18 to 30 with COVID-19, enrolled during active disease. Sequenced material: peripheral blood. CDR3 region: CASSPGAGANVLTF. The CDR3 nucleotides are TGCGCCAGCAGCCCAGGGGCTGGGGCCAACGTCCTGACTTTC.